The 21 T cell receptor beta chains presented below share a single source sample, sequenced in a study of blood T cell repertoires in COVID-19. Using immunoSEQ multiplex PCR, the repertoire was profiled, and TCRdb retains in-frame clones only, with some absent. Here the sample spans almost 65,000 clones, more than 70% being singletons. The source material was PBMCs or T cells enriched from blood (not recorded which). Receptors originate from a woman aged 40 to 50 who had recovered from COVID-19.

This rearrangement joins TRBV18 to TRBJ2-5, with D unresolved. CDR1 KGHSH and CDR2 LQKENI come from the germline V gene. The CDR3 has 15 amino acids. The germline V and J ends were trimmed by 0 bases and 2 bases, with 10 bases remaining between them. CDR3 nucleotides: TGTGCCAGCTCACCACCCGATGGTCGGCAAGAGACCCAGTACTTC. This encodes CASSPPDGRQETQYF.

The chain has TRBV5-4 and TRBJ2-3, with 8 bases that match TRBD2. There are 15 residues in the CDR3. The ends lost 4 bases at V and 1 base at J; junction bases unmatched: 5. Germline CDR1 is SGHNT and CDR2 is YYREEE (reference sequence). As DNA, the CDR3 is TGTGCCAGCAGCCCGGGAGGGGGGGGCACAGATACGCAGTATTTT. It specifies CASSPGGGGTDTQYF.

The CDR3 is CASSPGVGNYNEQFF. The CDR3 DNA follows: TGTGCCAGCAGCCCAGGGGTGGGCAACTACAATGAGCAGTTCTTC. The chain uses TRBV7-2 and TRBJ2-1; D possibly corresponds to TRBD1 (6 bases). The CDR3 is 15 amino acids. Germline loops: CDR1 SGHTA, CDR2 FQGNSA. V dropped 5 bases and J dropped 3 bases, with 14 bases sitting between them.

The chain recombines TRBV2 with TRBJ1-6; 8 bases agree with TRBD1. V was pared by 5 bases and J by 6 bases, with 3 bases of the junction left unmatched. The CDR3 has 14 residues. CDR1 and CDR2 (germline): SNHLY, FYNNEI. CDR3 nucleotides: TGTGCCAGCAGTCTAGACAGGGGTAATTCACCCCTCCACTTT. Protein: CASSLDRGNSPLHF.

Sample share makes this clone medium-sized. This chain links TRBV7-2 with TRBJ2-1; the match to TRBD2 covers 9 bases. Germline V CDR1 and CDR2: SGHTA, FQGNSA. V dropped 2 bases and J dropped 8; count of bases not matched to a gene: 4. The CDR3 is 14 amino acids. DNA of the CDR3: TGTGCCAGCAGCTTAATAGCGGGGGTGGATGAGCAGTTCTTC. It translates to CASSLIAGVDEQFF.

This chain's CDR3 is CASRGLAGGGEQFF. Here the CDR3 DNA reads TGTGCCAGCAGAGGACTAGCGGGGGGTGGTGAGCAGTTCTTC. This sequence joins TRBV2 and TRBJ2-1, with 14 positions matching TRBD2. The ends lost 6 bases at V and 9 bases at J; junction bases unmatched: 4. The CDR3 contains 14 residues. CDR1 and CDR2 from the germline V gene are SNHLY and FYNNEI.

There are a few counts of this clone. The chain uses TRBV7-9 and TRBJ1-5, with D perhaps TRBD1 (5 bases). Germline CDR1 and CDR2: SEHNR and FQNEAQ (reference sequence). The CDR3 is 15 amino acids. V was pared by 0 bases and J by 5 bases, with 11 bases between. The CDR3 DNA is TGTGCCAGCAGCTTAGCATCAGGGTATGATCAGCCCCAGCATTTT. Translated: CASSLASGYDQPQHF.

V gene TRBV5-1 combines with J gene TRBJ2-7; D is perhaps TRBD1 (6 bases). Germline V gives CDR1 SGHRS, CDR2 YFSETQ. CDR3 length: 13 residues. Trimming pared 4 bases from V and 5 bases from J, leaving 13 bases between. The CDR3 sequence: CASSTQGSNEQYF. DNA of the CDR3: TGCGCCAGCAGCACTCAGGGGTCGAACGAGCAGTACTTC. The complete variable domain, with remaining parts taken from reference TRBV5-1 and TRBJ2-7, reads KAGVTQTPRYLIKTRGQQVTLSCSPISGHRSVSWYQQTPGQGLQFLFEYFSETQRNKGNFPGRFSGRQFSNSRSEMNVSTLELGDSALYLCASSTQGSNEQYFGPGTRLTVT.

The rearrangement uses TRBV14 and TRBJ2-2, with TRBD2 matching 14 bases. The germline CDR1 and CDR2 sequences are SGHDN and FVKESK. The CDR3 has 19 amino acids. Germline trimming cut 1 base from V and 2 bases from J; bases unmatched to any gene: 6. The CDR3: CASSQVRTSGGPNTGELFF. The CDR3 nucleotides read TGTGCCAGCAGCCAAGTCCGGACTAGCGGGGGGCCAAACACCGGGGAGCTGTTTTTT.

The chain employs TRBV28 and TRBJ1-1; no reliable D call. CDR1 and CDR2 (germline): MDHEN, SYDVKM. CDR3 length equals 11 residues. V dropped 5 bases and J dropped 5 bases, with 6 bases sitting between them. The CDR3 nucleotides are TGTGCCAGCAGTCCCCGGACTGAAGCTTTCTTT. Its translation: CASSPRTEAFF.

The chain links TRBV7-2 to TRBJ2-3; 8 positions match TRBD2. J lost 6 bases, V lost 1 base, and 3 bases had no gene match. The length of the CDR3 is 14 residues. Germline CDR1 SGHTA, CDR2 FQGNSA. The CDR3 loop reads CASSLVASGDTQYF. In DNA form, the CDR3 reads TGTGCCAGCAGCTTAGTCGCTAGCGGGGATACGCAGTATTTT.

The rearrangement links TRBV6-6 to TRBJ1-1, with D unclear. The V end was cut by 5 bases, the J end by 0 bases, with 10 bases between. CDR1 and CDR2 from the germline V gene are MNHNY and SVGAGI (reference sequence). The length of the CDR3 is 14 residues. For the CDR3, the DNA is TGTGCCAGCAGTGTTGGAGTTGTGAACACTGAAGCTTTCTTT. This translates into CASSVGVVNTEAFF.

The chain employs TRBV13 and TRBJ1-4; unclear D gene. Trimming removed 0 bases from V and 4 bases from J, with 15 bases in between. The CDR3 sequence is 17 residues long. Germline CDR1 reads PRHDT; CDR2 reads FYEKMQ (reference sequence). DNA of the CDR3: TGTGCCAGCAGCTTAGGCCTAAATGGAGAAAGTAATGAAAAACTGTTTTTT. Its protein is CASSLGLNGESNEKLFF.

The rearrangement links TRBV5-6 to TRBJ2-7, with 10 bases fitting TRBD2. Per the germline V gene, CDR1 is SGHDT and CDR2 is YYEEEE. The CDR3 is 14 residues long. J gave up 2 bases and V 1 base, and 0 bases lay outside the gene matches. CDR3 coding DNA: TGTGCCAGCAGCTTGCTAGCGGGGGCCTACGAGCAGTACTTC. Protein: CASSLLAGAYEQYF.

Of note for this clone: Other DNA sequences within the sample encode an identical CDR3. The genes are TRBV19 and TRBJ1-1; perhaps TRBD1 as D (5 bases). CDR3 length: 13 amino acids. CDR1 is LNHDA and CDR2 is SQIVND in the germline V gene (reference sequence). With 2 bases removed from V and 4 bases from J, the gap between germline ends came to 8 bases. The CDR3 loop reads CASSIQGSTEAFF. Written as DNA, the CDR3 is TGTGCCAGTAGTATACAGGGATCCACTGAAGCTTTCTTT.

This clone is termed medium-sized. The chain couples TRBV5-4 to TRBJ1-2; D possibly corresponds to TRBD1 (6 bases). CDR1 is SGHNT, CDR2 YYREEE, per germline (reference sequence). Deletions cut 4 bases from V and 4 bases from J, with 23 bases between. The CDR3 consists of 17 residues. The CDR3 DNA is TGTGCCAGCAGCCTGACGCCAAAACAGGGATCCGGCTATGGCTACACCTTC. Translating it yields CASSLTPKQGSGYGYTF.

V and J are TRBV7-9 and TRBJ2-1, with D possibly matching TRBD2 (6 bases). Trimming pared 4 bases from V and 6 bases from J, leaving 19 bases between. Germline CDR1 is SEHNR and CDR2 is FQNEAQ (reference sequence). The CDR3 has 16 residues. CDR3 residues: CASSSFGGGLGNEQFF. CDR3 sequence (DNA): TGTGCCAGCAGCTCCTTCGGTGGGGGACTGGGCAATGAGCAGTTCTTC.

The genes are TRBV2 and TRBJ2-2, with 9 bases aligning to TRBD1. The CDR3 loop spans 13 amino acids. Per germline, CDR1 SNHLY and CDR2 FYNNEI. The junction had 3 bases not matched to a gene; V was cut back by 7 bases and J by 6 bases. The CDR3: CASTGQGPGELFF. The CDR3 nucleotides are TGTGCCAGCACGGGACAGGGACCCGGGGAGCTGTTTTTT.

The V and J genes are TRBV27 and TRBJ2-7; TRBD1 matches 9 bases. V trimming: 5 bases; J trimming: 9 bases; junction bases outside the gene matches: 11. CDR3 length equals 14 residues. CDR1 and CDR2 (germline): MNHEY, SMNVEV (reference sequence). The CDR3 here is CASSTQTGGAGQYF. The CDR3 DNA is TGTGCCAGCAGTACCCAAACAGGGGGCGCGGGGCAGTACTTC.

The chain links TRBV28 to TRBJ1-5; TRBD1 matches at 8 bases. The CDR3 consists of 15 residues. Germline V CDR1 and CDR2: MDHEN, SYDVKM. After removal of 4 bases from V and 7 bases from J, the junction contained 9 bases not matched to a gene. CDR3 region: CASSSSQGASQPQHF. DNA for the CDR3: TGTGCCAGCAGTTCTTCCCAGGGGGCGAGCCAGCCCCAGCATTTT.

CDR3 DNA: TGTGCCAGCAGTTACACGGACGAGCAGTACTTC. It encodes CASSYTDEQYF. The V and J genes are TRBV6-2 or TRBV6-3 and TRBJ2-7, with D unresolved. The germline V and J ends were trimmed by 2 bases and 5 bases, with 4 bases remaining between them. Germline V gives CDR1 MNHEY, CDR2 SVGEGT. The CDR3 extends over 11 amino acids.